This T cell receptor beta chain was retrieved from a study of shared clonotypes between healthy human individuals. About the research overall: Researchers drew samples from a couple of women and a few men aged 18 to 49.

Study-wide results and limits: Only blood samples were collected, and tissue repertoires likely differ.

Profiled with immunoSEQ multiplex PCR; TCRdb holds only in-frame clones, not every one. Of some 680,000 clones listed, around 73% were seen once; the top ten hold around 1.7%. Note on this clone: Its antigen remains unidentified.

This TCR derives from a woman aged 25 to 39 in good health. Sequenced sample: memory CD4+ T cells sorted from blood. The subset is: CD45RA-negative fraction.

CDR3 nucleotides: TGTGCCAGCTCGAAGAGCGGACAGGGACTAAACACCGGGGAGCTGTTTTTT. It translates to CASSKSGQGLNTGELFF. The chain combines TRBV18 with TRBJ2-2; possible D gene TRBD1, 8 bases. Germline CDR1 is KGHSH and CDR2 is LQKENI. The CDR3 is 17 residues long. Trimming pared 6 bases from V and 2 bases from J, leaving 19 bases between.